The subject of this entry is one T cell receptor (beta chain). The target antigen is unknown. This entry belongs to a study of T cells after yellow fever vaccination. Overall study findings and caveats: Detected again after the booster were most primary-vaccination clones, at 95% to 96% CD4 and about 89% CD8.

Each CDR3 protein gets one entry after TCRdb re-called the 5' RACE reads with MiXCR. The sample carries 450,000 to 650,000 distinct CDR3 sequences, about 14% recorded once. V was cut by 0 bases and J by 3 bases, with 11 bases left in between. Looked up from germline, CDR1 is SGHTA and CDR2 is FQGNSA. The CDR3 has 15 residues. The source material was PBMCs, sampled on the day of the yellow fever booster vaccination. This sequence joins TRBV7-2 and TRBJ1-2; tentative D call: TRBD1 (5 bases). This receptor was taken from a man aged 25-45 years who received the YFV17D yellow fever vaccine. The CDR3 region is CASSLAPEGDYGYTF. CDR3 DNA: TGTGCCAGCAGCTTAGCTCCAGAAGGGGACTATGGCTACACCTTC. The complete variable domain, with remaining parts taken from reference TRBV7-2 and TRBJ1-2, reads GAGVSQSPSNKVTEKGKDVELRCDPISGHTALYWYRQSLGQGLEFLIYFQGNSAPDKSGLPSDRFSAERTGGSVSTLTIQRTQQEDSAVYLCASSLAPEGDYGYTFGSGTRLTVV.